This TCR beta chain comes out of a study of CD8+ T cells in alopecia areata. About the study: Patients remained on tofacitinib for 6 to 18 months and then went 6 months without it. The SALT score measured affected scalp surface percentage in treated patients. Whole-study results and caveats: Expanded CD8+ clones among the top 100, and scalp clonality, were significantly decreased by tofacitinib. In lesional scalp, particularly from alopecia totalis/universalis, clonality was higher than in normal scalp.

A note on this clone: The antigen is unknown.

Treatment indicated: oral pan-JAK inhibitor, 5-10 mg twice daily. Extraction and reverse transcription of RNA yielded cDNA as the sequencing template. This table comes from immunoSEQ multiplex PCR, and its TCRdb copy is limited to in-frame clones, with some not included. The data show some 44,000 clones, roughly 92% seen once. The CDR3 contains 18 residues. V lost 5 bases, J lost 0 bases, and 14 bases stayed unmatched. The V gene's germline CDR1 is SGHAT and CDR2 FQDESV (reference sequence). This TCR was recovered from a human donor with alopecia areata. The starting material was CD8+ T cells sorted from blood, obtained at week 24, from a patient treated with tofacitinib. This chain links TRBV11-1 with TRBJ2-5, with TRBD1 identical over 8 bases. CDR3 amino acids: CASSMGQVTKTYQETQYF. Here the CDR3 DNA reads TGTGCCAGCAGCATGGGACAGGTCACCAAGACTTACCAAGAGACCCAGTACTTC.